This entry is about one T cell receptor beta chain. The antigen is not known. These data belong to a study of T cell responses to AZD1222 COVID-19 vaccine. Study information: Whether given at about 4 or about 12 weeks, second doses were pooled.

CDR3 length: 19 residues. Per the germline V gene, CDR1 is MNHNY and CDR2 is SVGAGI (reference sequence). J was trimmed by 6 bases and V by 6 bases; bases with no gene match: 25. The method was immunoSEQ multiplex PCR; TCRdb's version includes in-frame clones alone and lacks a portion of them. The sample contains roughly 140,000 clones, approximately 90% of which appear only once. Study-wide results and caveats: There were vaccine-associated CD4 TCRs across spike, dominant at 160-218 and 743-854. Repertoires in all cases were sampled only once the peak T cell response had passed.

The receptor comes from an adult in good health. The source was peripheral blood, collected on day 0 of AZD1222 vaccination. The chain joins TRBV6-6 to TRBJ1-2; 7 nucleotides line up with TRBD1. The CDR3 region is CASSFTHVLSRQGYNGYTF. DNA of the CDR3: TGTGCCAGCAGCTTTACACACGTCCTATCGAGACAGGGATACAATGGCTACACCTTC.